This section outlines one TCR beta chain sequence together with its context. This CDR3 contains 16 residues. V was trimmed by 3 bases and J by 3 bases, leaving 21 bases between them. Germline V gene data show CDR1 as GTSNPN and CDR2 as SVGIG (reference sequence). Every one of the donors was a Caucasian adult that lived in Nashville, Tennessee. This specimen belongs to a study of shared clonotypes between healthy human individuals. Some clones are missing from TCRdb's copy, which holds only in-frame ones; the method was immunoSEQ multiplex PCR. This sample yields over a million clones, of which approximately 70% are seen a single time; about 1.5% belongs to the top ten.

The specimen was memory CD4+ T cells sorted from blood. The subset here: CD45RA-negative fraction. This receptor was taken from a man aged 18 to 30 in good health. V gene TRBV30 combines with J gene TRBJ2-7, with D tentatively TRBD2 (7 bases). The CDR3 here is CAWRFMGLQGLYEQYF. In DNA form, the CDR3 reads TGTGCCTGGAGATTTATGGGACTACAGGGCCTCTACGAGCAGTACTTC.